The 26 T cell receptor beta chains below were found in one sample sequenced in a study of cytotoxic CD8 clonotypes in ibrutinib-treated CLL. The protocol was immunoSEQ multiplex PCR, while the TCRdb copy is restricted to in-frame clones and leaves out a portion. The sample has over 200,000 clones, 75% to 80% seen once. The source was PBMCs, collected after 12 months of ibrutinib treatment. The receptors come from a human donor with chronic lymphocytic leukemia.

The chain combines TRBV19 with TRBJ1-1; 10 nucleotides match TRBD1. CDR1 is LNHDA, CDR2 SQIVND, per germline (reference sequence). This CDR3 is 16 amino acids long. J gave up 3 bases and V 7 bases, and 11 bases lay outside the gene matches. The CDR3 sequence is CASTLGTGDLYTEAFF. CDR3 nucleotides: TGTGCCAGTACCCTAGGGACAGGGGATTTATACACTGAAGCTTTCTTT. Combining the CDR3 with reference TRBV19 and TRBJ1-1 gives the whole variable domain DGGITQSPKYLFRKEGQNVTLSCEQNLNHDAMYWYRQDPGQGLRLIYYSQIVNDFQKGDIAEGYSVSREKKESFPLTVTSAQKNPTAFYLCASTLGTGDLYTEAFFGQGTRLTVV.

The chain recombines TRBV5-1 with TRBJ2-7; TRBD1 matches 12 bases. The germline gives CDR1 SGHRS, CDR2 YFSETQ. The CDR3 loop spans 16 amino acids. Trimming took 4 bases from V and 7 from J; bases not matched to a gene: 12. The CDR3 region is CASSISPGQGAKEQYF. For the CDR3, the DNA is TGCGCCAGCAGCATTAGCCCGGGACAGGGGGCTAAAGAGCAGTACTTC.

Written as DNA, the CDR3 is TGTGCCAGCAGCTTCAATCCTAGCGGGGCCCAAGAGACCCAGTACTTC. This sequence encodes CASSFNPSGAQETQYF. The V and J genes are TRBV5-6 and TRBJ2-5, with 9 nucleotides matching TRBD2. The CDR3 sequence is 16 residues long. V was clipped by 2 bases and J by 1 base; unmatched bases: 6. Germline V gene lookup returns CDR1 SGHDT and CDR2 YYEEEE.

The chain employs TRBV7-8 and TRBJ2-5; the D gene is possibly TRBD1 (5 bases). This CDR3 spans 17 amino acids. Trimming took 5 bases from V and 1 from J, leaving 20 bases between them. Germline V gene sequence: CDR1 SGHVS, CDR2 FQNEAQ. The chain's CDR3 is CASSLIRLTDIQETQYF. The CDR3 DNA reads TGTGCCAGCAGCCTGATCCGTCTGACAGATATCCAAGAGACCCAGTACTTC.

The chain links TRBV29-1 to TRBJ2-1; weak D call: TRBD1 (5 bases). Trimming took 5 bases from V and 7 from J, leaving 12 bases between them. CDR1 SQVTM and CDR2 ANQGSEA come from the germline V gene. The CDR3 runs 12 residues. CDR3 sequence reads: CSVSRVGNEQFF. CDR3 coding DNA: TGCAGCGTTAGCAGGGTCGGTAATGAGCAGTTCTTC.

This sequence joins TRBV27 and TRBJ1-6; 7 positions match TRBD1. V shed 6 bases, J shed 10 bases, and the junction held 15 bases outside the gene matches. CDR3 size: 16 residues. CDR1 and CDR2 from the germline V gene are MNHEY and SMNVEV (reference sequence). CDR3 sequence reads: CASSYGTADSGSPLHF. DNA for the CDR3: TGTGCCAGCAGCTACGGGACAGCCGATTCTGGGTCACCCCTCCACTTT.

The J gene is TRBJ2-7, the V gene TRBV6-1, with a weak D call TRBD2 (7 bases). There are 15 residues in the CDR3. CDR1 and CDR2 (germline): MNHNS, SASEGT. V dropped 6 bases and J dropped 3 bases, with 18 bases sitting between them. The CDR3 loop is CASSNEGGSSYEQYF. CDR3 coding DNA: TGTGCCAGCAGCAACGAGGGGGGGTCCAGCTACGAGCAGTACTTC.

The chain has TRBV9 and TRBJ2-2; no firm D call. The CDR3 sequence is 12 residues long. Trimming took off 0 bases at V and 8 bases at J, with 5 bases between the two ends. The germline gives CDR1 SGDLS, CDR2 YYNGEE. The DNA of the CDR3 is TGTGCCAGCAGCGTAGATCGTGGGGAGCTGTTTTTT. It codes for CASSVDRGELFF.

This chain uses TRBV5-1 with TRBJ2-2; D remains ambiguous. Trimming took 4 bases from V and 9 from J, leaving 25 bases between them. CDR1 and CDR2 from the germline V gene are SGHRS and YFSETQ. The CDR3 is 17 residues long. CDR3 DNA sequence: TGCGCCAGCAGCCCCCACAACGACGGAGTGTGGAGTCGGGAGCTGTTTTTT. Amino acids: CASSPHNDGVWSRELFF.

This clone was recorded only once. This chain's CDR3 is CASSVGGRTQETQYF. As DNA, the CDR3 is TGTGCCAGCAGCGTAGGGGGTCGGACTCAAGAGACCCAGTACTTC. The chain joins TRBV9 to TRBJ2-5; D perhaps matches TRBD2 (5 bases). Germline lookup yields CDR1 SGDLS and CDR2 YYNGEE. Trimming pared 0 bases from V and 2 bases from J, leaving 11 bases between. The CDR3 is made up of 15 amino acids.

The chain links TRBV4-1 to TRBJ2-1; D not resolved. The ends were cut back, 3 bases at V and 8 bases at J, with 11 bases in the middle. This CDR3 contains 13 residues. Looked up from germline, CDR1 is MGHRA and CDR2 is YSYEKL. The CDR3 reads CASSHRIGYEQFF. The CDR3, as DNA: TGCGCCAGCAGCCATCGGATTGGCTATGAGCAGTTCTTC.

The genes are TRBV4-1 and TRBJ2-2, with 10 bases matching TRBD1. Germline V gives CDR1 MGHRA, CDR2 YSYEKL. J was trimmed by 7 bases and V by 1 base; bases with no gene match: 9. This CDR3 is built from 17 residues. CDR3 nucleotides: TGCGCCAGCAGCCAAGCTGGGAGACAGGGGGCAGGCGGGGAGCTGTTTTTT. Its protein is CASSQAGRQGAGGELFF.

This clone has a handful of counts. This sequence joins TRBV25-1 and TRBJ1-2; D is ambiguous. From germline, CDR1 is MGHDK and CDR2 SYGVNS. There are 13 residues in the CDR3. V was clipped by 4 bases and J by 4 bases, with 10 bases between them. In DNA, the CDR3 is TGTGCCAGCAGTGGAAACAGCCTCTATGGCTACACCTTC. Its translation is CASSGNSLYGYTF.

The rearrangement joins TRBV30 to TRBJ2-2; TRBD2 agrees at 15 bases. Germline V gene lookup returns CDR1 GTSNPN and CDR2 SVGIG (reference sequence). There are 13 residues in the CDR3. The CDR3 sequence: CAGTSGGPRELFF. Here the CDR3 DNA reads TGTGCTGGGACTAGCGGGGGGCCCCGGGAGCTGTTTTTT.

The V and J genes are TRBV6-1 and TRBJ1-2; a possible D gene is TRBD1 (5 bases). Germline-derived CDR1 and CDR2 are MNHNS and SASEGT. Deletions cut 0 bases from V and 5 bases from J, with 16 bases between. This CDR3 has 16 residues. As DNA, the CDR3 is TGTGCCAGCAGTGAAGCGCTCGGGGGGAACACATATGGCTACACCTTC. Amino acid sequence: CASSEALGGNTYGYTF.

CDR3 sequence reads: CASSSRGRPDNEQFF. The CDR3 DNA follows: TGCGCCAGCAGCTCCAGGGGTAGACCTGACAATGAGCAGTTCTTC. The V call is TRBV4-1, the J call TRBJ2-1; possible D gene TRBD1, 6 bases. The CDR3 runs to 15 residues. V dropped 5 bases and J dropped 5 bases, with 16 bases sitting between them. Germline V CDR1 and CDR2: MGHRA, YSYEKL.

The DNA for the CDR3 is TGTGCCAGCACCCGGTGGGCGGAGAGGGGAGAGACCCAGTACTTC. Protein sequence: CASTRWAERGETQYF. The gene calls are TRBV25-1 and TRBJ2-5; either TRBD1 or TRBD2 may supply D (5 bases each). Trimming took off 7 bases at V and 4 bases at J, with 19 bases between the two ends. There are 15 residues in the CDR3. CDR1 MGHDK and CDR2 SYGVNS come from the germline V gene.

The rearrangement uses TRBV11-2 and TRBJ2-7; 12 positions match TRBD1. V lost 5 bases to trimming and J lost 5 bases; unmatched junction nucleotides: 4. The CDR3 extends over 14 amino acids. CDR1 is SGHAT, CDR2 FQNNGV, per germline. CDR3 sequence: CASSIGTGGDEQYF. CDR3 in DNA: TGTGCCAGCAGCATAGGGACAGGGGGCGACGAGCAGTACTTC.

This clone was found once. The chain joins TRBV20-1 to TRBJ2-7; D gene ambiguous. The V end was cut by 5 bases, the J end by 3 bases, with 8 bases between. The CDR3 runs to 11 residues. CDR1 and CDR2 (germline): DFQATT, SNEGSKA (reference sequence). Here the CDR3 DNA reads TGCAGTGCTCTGTCGGACTACGAGCAGTACTTC. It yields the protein CSALSDYEQYF.

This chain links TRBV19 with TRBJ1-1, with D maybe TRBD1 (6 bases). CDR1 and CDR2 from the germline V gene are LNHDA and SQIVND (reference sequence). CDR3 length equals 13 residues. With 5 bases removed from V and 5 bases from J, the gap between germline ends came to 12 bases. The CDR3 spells CASSAYRETEAFF. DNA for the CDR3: TGTGCCAGTAGTGCTTACAGGGAAACTGAAGCTTTCTTT.

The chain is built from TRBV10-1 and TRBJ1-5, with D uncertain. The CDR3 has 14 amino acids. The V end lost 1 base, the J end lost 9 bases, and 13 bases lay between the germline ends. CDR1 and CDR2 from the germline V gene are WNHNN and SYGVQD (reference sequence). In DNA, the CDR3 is TGCGCCAGCAGTGAGTTTGTCTTCGGCGGGCCCCAGCATTTT. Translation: CASSEFVFGGPQHF.

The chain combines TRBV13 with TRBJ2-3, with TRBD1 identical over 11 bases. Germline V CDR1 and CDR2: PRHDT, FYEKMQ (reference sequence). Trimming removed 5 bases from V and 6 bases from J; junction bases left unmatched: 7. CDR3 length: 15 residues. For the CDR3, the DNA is TGTGCCAGCAGCCCGGGACAGGGGGGCCCGGATACGCAGTATTTT. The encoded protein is CASSPGQGGPDTQYF.

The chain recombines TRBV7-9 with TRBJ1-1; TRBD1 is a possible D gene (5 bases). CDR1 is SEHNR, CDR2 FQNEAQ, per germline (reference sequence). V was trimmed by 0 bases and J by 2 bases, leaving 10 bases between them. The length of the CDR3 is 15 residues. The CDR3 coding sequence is TGTGCCAGCAGCTTAGCAGGACATCCCAACACTGAAGCTTTCTTT. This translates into CASSLAGHPNTEAFF.

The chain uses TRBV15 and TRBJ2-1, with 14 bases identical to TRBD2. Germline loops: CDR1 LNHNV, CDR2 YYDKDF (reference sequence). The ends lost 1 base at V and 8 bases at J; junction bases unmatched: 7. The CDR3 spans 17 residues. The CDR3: CATSRALGLAGVDEQFF. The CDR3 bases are TGTGCCACCAGCAGAGCCCTGGGACTAGCGGGAGTTGATGAGCAGTTCTTC.

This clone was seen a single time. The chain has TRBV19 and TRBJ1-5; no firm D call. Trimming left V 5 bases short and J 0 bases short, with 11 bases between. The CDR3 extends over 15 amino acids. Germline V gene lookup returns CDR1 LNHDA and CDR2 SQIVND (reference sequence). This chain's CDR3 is CASSHQAYSNQPQHF. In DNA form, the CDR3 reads TGTGCCAGTAGTCACCAGGCATATAGCAATCAGCCCCAGCATTTT.

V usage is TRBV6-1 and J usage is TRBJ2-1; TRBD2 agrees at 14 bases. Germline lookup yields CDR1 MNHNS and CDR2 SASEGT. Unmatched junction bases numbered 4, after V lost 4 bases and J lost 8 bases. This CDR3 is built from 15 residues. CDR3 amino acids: CASSAGTSGSDEQFF. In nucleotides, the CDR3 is TGTGCCAGCAGTGCGGGGACTAGCGGGAGCGATGAGCAGTTCTTC.